These 23 T cell receptor beta chains share one sample of origin, sequenced in a study of shared clonotypes between healthy human individuals. The assay was immunoSEQ multiplex PCR, and TCRdb's table has in-frame clones only and misses some. The table includes around 2.1 million clones, approximately 94% detected once. Selected positively for CCR7 and CD45RO-negative, naive CD8 cells excluded terminally differentiated effector memory CD45RA+ cells. The specimen sequenced was naive CD8+ T cells from PBMCs. All receptors come from a man aged 18 to 35 in good health. Some clones in this sample may be carry-over from other donors' samples.

The chain carries TRBV6-6 and TRBJ1-1; 9 bases agree with TRBD1. The CDR3 has 14 amino acids. The V segment lost 6 bases and the J segment 4 bases; nucleotides outside the gene matches: 6. Germline V gene lookup returns CDR1 MNHNY and CDR2 SVGAGI (reference sequence). CDR3 sequence: CASRTDRGATEAFF. The CDR3 bases are TGTGCCAGCAGGACGGACAGGGGAGCCACTGAAGCTTTCTTT.

This clone is a singleton in its sample. Other nucleotide sequences in the sample specify the same CDR3. The chain combines TRBV27 with TRBJ2-6; TRBD2 matches 7 bases. V shed 0 bases and J 2 bases; nucleotides not matched to a gene: 1. The CDR3 runs to 16 residues. Germline loops: CDR1 MNHEY, CDR2 SMNVEV (reference sequence). The CDR3 coding sequence is TGTGCCAGCAGTTTATCCGCGGGAGCTGGGGCCAACGTCCTGACTTTC. It yields the protein CASSLSAGAGANVLTF.

This chain connects TRBV9 to TRBJ2-5; D remains unclear. V gave up 4 bases and J gave up 5 bases, with 12 bases separating them. The germline V gene encodes CDR1 SGDLS and CDR2 YYNGEE. The CDR3 has 13 amino acids. The CDR3 sequence is CASSIPPWETQYF. CDR3 in DNA: TGTGCCAGCAGCATCCCCCCGTGGGAGACCCAGTACTTC.

This chain links TRBV19 with TRBJ2-7; possibly TRBD2 for D (6 bases). This CDR3 is 17 amino acids long. CDR1 and CDR2 from the germline V gene are LNHDA and SQIVND (reference sequence). Trimming cost V 0 bases and J 7 bases, with 22 bases left between them. CDR3 coding DNA: TGTGCCAGTAGTATAGATCCCGGCTGGGCTAATGGAGGGGAGCAGTACTTC. Its translation: CASSIDPGWANGGEQYF.

The genes are TRBV21-1 and TRBJ2-5; the D call of TRBD2 is as the table states it, not checked on the DNA. TRBV21-1 is a pseudogene locus. The CDR3 runs 20 residues. As DNA, the CDR3 is TGTGCCAGCAGCAAAGTCAATAGCGGACTAGCGGGATACTCGTCGGAGACCCAGTACTTC. This sequence encodes CASSKVNSGLAGYSSETQYF.

This chain links TRBV27 with TRBJ1-4; TRBD1 might be the D (5 bases). Germline V gene lookup returns CDR1 MNHEY and CDR2 SMNVEV (reference sequence). The CDR3 spans 15 residues. V was pared by 10 bases and J by 0 bases, with 15 bases between. The DNA for the CDR3 is TGTGCCACCCGGGACGGACCATCAACTAATGAAAAACTGTTTTTT. It is translated as CATRDGPSTNEKLFF. The full variable domain, completed using reference TRBV27 and TRBJ1-4, is EAQVTQNPRYLITVTGKKLTVTCSQNMNHEYMSWYRQDPGLGLRQIYYSMNVEVTDKGDVPEGYKVSRKEKRNFPLILESPSPNQTSLYFCATRDGPSTNEKLFFGSGTQLSVL.

The genes are TRBV4-3 and TRBJ1-1; tentatively, D is TRBD1 (6 bases). CDR1 and CDR2 from the germline V gene are LGHNA and YSLEER. The CDR3 is 15 residues long. V gave up 4 bases and J gave up 4 bases, with 16 bases separating them. The CDR3 is CASSLLLQGSTEAFF. CDR3 in DNA: TGCGCCAGCAGCCTTCTATTACAGGGTTCCACTGAAGCTTTCTTT.

The chain has TRBV5-1 and TRBJ2-2; TRBD2 matches at 12 bases. Germline-derived CDR1 and CDR2 are SGHRS and YFSETQ. The CDR3 consists of 18 residues. Trimming cost V 0 bases and J 4 bases; bases outside gene matches: 7. DNA of the CDR3: TGCGCCAGCAGCTTGGCCGCGACTAGCGGGAGTTCCACCGGGGAGCTGTTTTTT. Its translation is CASSLAATSGSSTGELFF.

CDR3 sequence reads: CASSYSTSYEQYF. DNA of the CDR3: TGTGCCAGCAGTTACTCGACCAGCTACGAGCAGTACTTC. This rearrangement joins TRBV6-6 to TRBJ2-7; the D is unclear. Trimming left V 0 bases short and J 3 bases short, with 6 bases between. Germline V lookup: CDR1 MNHNY, CDR2 SVGAGI (reference sequence). This CDR3 comprises 13 residues.

The V call is TRBV2, the J call TRBJ1-4; no reliable D call. Per germline, CDR1 SNHLY and CDR2 FYNNEI. The CDR3 is made up of 12 amino acids. The V gene lost 9 bases and the J gene lost 8 bases, with 13 bases spanning the gap. The CDR3 DNA reads as TGTGCCAGTCAGATTCGGTCCGAAAAACTGTTTTTT. Protein sequence: CASQIRSEKLFF.

This chain's CDR3 is CASSLSMRSQGARTDTQYF. The CDR3 DNA follows: TGTGCCAGCAGTTTATCGATGCGATCGCAGGGGGCGCGGACAGATACGCAGTATTTT. The chain has TRBV27 and TRBJ2-3; 8 bases agree with TRBD1. With V trimmed by 0 bases and J by 3 bases, 14 bases remained unmatched. This CDR3 region has 19 residues. The germline V gene has CDR1 MNHEY and CDR2 SMNVEV (reference sequence).

The chain joins TRBV5-8 to TRBJ2-7; D not resolved. Trimming took off 4 bases at V and 6 bases at J, with 2 bases between the two ends. Germline-derived CDR1 and CDR2 are SGHTS and YDEGEE. The CDR3 consists of 9 residues. The CDR3 nucleotides read TGTGCCAGCAGCGGCGAGCAGTACTTC. It yields the protein CASSGEQYF.

This chain links TRBV11-2 with TRBJ1-2; D is unclear. The germline V gene encodes CDR1 SGHAT and CDR2 FQNNGV. The CDR3 is 14 amino acids. V shed 6 bases and J shed 5 bases, with 16 bases lying between them. In DNA form, the CDR3 reads TGTGCCAGCAGGAGTCCGGGAGCCATGTATGGCTACACCTTC. This codes for CASRSPGAMYGYTF.

Here the CDR3 reads CASSLLRTYNEQFF. CDR3 sequence (DNA): TGTGCCAGCAGCCTACTTAGAACCTACAATGAGCAGTTCTTC. The V gene is TRBV11-1, the J gene TRBJ2-1; no firm D call. The CDR3 has 14 amino acids. Germline V gives CDR1 SGHAT, CDR2 FQDESV (reference sequence). Deletions cut 5 bases from V and 2 bases from J, with 10 bases between.

V and J are TRBV5-4 and TRBJ2-7; D perhaps matches TRBD2 (7 bases). V was trimmed by 3 bases and J by 0 bases, leaving 13 bases between them. The length of the CDR3 is 15 residues. Germline V gives CDR1 SGHNT, CDR2 YYREEE (reference sequence). CDR3 in amino acids: CASSYSGDYSYEQYF. CDR3 bases: TGTGCCAGCAGCTACTCAGGGGACTACTCCTACGAGCAGTACTTC.

This sequence joins TRBV28 and TRBJ2-7; 11 nucleotides line up with TRBD2. CDR1 is MDHEN and CDR2 is SYDVKM in the germline V gene. The CDR3 is 20 amino acids. The V segment lost 4 bases and the J segment 1 base; nucleotides outside the gene matches: 18. The CDR3 is CASSSLVIAGGPFISYEQYF. The CDR3 DNA reads as TGTGCCAGCAGTTCCCTCGTGATAGCGGGAGGGCCATTTATATCCTACGAGCAGTACTTC. The whole variable domain, remainder taken from reference TRBV28 and TRBJ2-7, is DVKVTQSSRYLVKRTGEKVFLECVQDMDHENMFWYRQDPGLGLRLIYFSYDVKMKEKGDIPEGYSVSREKKERFSLILESASTNQTSMYLCASSSLVIAGGPFISYEQYFGPGTRLTVT.

The gene calls are TRBV7-8 and TRBJ1-5; tentative D call: TRBD1 (6 bases). Germline CDR1 reads SGHVS; CDR2 reads FQNEAQ. The CDR3 has 14 amino acids. Trimming cost V 7 bases and J 4 bases, with 14 bases left between them. CDR3: CASTPGGRNQPQHF. In nucleotides, the CDR3 is TGTGCCAGCACCCCTGGGGGGCGGAATCAGCCCCAGCATTTT.

This clone has only one observation. The rearrangement links TRBV28 to TRBJ1-5; 7 nucleotides agree with TRBD1. There are 14 residues in the CDR3. Germline V gives CDR1 MDHEN, CDR2 SYDVKM. The V gene end was trimmed by 10 bases and the J gene end by 6 bases; junction bases not matched to a gene: 12. The CDR3: CAIRETGLGQPQHF. The CDR3 DNA sequence: TGTGCCATCAGAGAGACAGGGTTAGGTCAGCCCCAGCATTTT.

CDR3 in DNA: TGTGCCAGCAGTTACCGACAGGGGGTTGATTCCGGGAACACCGGGGAGCTGTTTTTT. Protein sequence: CASSYRQGVDSGNTGELFF. The rearrangement uses TRBV6-9 and TRBJ2-2; 9 nucleotides match TRBD1. The germline CDR1 and CDR2 sequences are MNHGY and SVAAGI. This CDR3 spans 19 amino acids. Trimming took 3 bases from V and 1 from J; bases not matched to a gene: 12.

Points on this clone: The sample contains more than one DNA sequence encoding this CDR3. The chain joins TRBV4-2 to TRBJ2-2; D may be TRBD2 (5 bases). Germline-derived CDR1 and CDR2 are LGHNA and YNFKEQ. V lost 1 base and J 5 bases, leaving 5 bases between the germline ends. This CDR3 is 13 amino acids long. The CDR3 nucleotides are TGTGCCAGCAGCCAAGGAGGGACCGGGGAGCTGTTTTTT. It codes for CASSQGGTGELFF.

The chain employs TRBV5-8 and TRBJ1-1, with a possible D match to TRBD1 (5 bases). V was clipped by 4 bases and J by 1 base, with 20 bases between them. The length of the CDR3 is 17 residues. Per germline, CDR1 SGHTS and CDR2 YDEGEE. The CDR3 loop reads CASSATGTLRGNTEAFF. In DNA form, the CDR3 reads TGTGCCAGCAGCGCTACCGGGACCCTTAGGGGGAACACTGAAGCTTTCTTT.

The gene calls are TRBV6-5 and TRBJ1-1; 7 bases are shared with TRBD1. There are 14 residues in the CDR3. Germline V CDR1 and CDR2: MNHEY, SVGAGI. With V trimmed by 7 bases and J by 1 base, 6 bases remained unmatched. In DNA form, the CDR3 reads TGTGCCAGCAATACAAGACAGGGGAACACTGAAGCTTTCTTT. This codes for CASNTRQGNTEAFF.

V and J are TRBV28 and TRBJ2-2; no clear D. The CDR3 runs to 15 residues. The germline V gene encodes CDR1 MDHEN and CDR2 SYDVKM. The germline V and J ends were trimmed by 3 bases and 4 bases, with 12 bases remaining between them. CDR3 DNA sequence: TGTGCCAGCAGTTTGACCCGGCGAGGCACCGGGGAGCTGTTTTTT. Its translation: CASSLTRRGTGELFF.